This is a list of T cell receptor beta chains from one sample in a study of identical twins. One entry per CDR3 protein, called by TCRdb with MiXCR from the 5' RACE reads. The data show around 490,000 distinct CDR3 sequences, around 15% seen once. The sample was also reused in another study, on yellow fever vaccine responses in identical twins.

The sample consisted of CD4+ T cells sorted from blood. The receptors derive from a woman aged 18-30 years in good health. The CDR3 runs from the conserved cysteine through the conserved F or W. A D gene is named only where the DNA matches it firmly. Size is stated for part of the rows, as once, few or many counts, or as a class when the clone is expanded.

j_gene,abundance,v_gene,d_gene,CDR3aa,CDR3nt
TRBJ2-1,few,TRBV7-8,TRBD2,CASSLQPSGYNEQFF,TGTGCCAGCAGCTTACAACCTAGCGGGTACAATGAGCAGTTCTTC
TRBJ2-4,NA,TRBV12-3/TRBV12-4,NA,CASNFGGVAKNIQYF,TGTGCCAGCAACTTTGGGGGAGTAGCCAAAAACATTCAGTACTTC
TRBJ2-1,NA,TRBV12-3/TRBV12-4,TRBD1,CASSKSGTGYNEQFF,TGTGCCAGCAGTAAATCCGGGACAGGCTACAATGAGCAGTTCTTC
TRBJ2-3,NA,TRBV5-4,NA,CASSFWVTDTQYF,TGTGCCAGCAGCTTTTGGGTCACAGATACGCAGTATTTT
TRBJ1-1,NA,TRBV20-1,TRBD1,CSAGGQGRTEAFF,TGCAGTGCTGGAGGACAGGGTCGGACTGAAGCTTTCTTT
TRBJ2-1,NA,TRBV5-1,NA,CASSLGVEVEQFF,TGCGCCAGCAGCTTGGGGGTCGAGGTTGAGCAGTTCTTC
TRBJ2-3,few,TRBV10-3,NA,CATRSGQTNTDTQYF,TGTGCCACCCGATCGGGGCAGACCAACACAGATACGCAGTATTTT
TRBJ2-2,NA,TRBV3-1,NA,CASSQDLGGGNTGGLFF,TGTGCCAGCAGCCAAGATCTCGGTGGAGGGAACACCGGGGGGCTGTTTTTT
TRBJ2-1,NA,TRBV15,NA,CATSRVDHEQFF,TGTGCCACCAGCAGGGTGGACCATGAGCAGTTCTTC
TRBJ2-3,few,TRBV15,NA,CATSRDRGSTQYF,TGTGCCACCAGCAGAGATAGGGGGAGTACGCAGTATTTT
TRBJ2-3,few,TRBV6-5,TRBD1,CASSYLGQGLLDTQYF,TGTGCCAGCAGTTACTTGGGACAGGGGTTGTTAGATACGCAGTATTTT
TRBJ1-5,many,TRBV12-3/TRBV12-4,TRBD1,CASSLGQGASSNQPQHF,TGTGCCAGCAGTTTAGGACAGGGGGCAAGTAGCAATCAGCCCCAGCATTTT
TRBJ2-1,few,TRBV25-1,NA,CASSDRAGGNEQFF,TGTGCCAGCAGTGATAGGGCGGGTGGGAATGAGCAGTTCTTC
TRBJ2-1,NA,TRBV24-1,NA,CATSDGDLDGFNEQFF,TGTGCCACCAGTGATGGGGACTTAGATGGTTTCAATGAGCAGTTCTTC
TRBJ2-2,NA,TRBV12-3/TRBV12-4,NA,CASSLPMNTGELFF,TGTGCCAGCAGCCTGCCTATGAACACCGGGGAGCTGTTTTTT
TRBJ2-5,few,TRBV12-3/TRBV12-4,NA,CASSLDTFQETQYF,TGTGCCAGCAGCCTGGACACTTTCCAAGAGACCCAGTACTTC
TRBJ2-1,many,TRBV10-3,NA,CAISVQGNEQFF,TGTGCCATCAGTGTACAGGGCAATGAGCAGTTCTTC
TRBJ2-1,NA,TRBV28,TRBD2,CASSHILAGTFIEQFF,TGTGCCAGCAGCCATATCCTAGCGGGGACGTTCATTGAGCAGTTCTTC
TRBJ2-7,NA,TRBV5-6,TRBD2,CASSLPTSGTYEQYF,TGTGCCAGCAGCTTGCCGACTAGCGGGACCTACGAGCAGTACTTC
TRBJ2-3,few,TRBV20-1,TRBD2,CSAARGAGATDTQYF,TGCAGTGCTGCGAGGGGAGCGGGGGCCACAGATACGCAGTATTTT
TRBJ2-2,few,TRBV7-9,TRBD2,CASSFASGTGELFF,TGTGCCAGCAGCTTTGCTAGCGGGACCGGGGAGCTGTTTTTT
TRBJ2-1,NA,TRBV9,TRBD2,CASSAGLAGGNEQFF,TGTGCCAGCAGCGCAGGACTAGCGGGGGGGAATGAGCAGTTCTTC
TRBJ2-7,NA,TRBV4-1,TRBD2,CASSRLAGVYEQYF,TGCGCCAGCAGCCGTTTAGCGGGAGTCTACGAGCAGTACTTC
TRBJ2-3,few,TRBV15,NA,CATSRDLGALQYF,TGTGCCACCAGCAGAGATCTGGGGGCTTTGCAGTATTTT
TRBJ1-1,few,TRBV12-3/TRBV12-4,NA,CASSFPRVNTEAFF,TGTGCCAGCAGTTTTCCCAGAGTGAACACTGAAGCTTTCTTT
TRBJ2-5,few,TRBV5-1,TRBD2,CASSRTPSGGAKETQYF,TGCGCCAGCAGCCGGACCCCTAGCGGGGGGGCCAAAGAGACCCAGTACTTC
TRBJ2-3,few,TRBV12-3/TRBV12-4,NA,CASKASGTDTQYF,TGTGCCAGCAAAGCTAGCGGCACAGATACGCAGTATTTT
TRBJ2-1,NA,TRBV6-5,NA,CASSSPTTSFHEQFF,TGTGCCAGCAGTTCGCCAACCACTAGCTTCCATGAGCAGTTCTTC
TRBJ2-2,NA,TRBV7-3,TRBD2,CASSPIAGGMDGELFF,TGTGCCAGCAGCCCGATAGCGGGAGGGATGGACGGGGAGCTGTTTTTT
TRBJ2-2,NA,TRBV6-5,NA,CASSYRPWAGELFF,TGTGCCAGCAGTTACAGGCCGTGGGCCGGGGAGCTGTTTTTT